Below, one T cell receptor beta chain is given with its context. This entry comes from a study of T cell changes during pregnancy in multiple sclerosis. Repertoires were generated with immunoSEQ multiplex PCR, while TCRdb's copy carries only in-frame clones and drops some. The sample lists tens of thousands of clones; approximately 90% were seen once. Germline V gene lookup returns CDR1 MNHEY and CDR2 SMNVEV (reference sequence). The trim removed 3 bases at V and 4 bases at J, leaving 5 bases unmatched. The CDR3 runs to 14 residues. Material: peripheral blood, obtained after pregnancy. This chain joins TRBV27 and TRBJ1-2; 7 bases line up with TRBD1. The receptor's source is a female donor in good health, enrolled as a control in a pregnancy study. CDR3 nucleotide sequence: TGTGCCAGCAGTTTGAACAGGGGAACCTATGGCTACACCTTC. As protein: CASSLNRGTYGYTF.